A single T cell receptor beta chain is shown here with its context. These data belong to a study of blood T cell repertoires in COVID-19. TCRdb keeps only in-frame clones here, not all; method: immunoSEQ multiplex PCR. The sample carries some 50,000 clones, around 88% recorded once. CDR1 is PRHDT, CDR2 FYEKMQ, per germline (reference sequence). This CDR3 has 17 amino acids. With V trimmed by 5 bases and J by 8 bases, 18 bases remained unmatched. The sample taken for sequencing was peripheral blood. This receptor was identified in a woman aged 80 or over with acute or convalescent COVID-19. The chain links TRBV13 to TRBJ2-1; TRBD2 agrees at 7 bases. CDR3 loop: CASSRGGRRAGGYEQFF. CDR3 nucleotides: TGTGCCAGCAGCCGCGGCGGGAGACGGGCGGGTGGGTATGAGCAGTTCTTC.